This entry lists 23 T cell receptor beta chains sequenced from one sample in a study of identical twins. TCRdb reprocessed the 5' RACE reads with MiXCR, giving one entry per CDR3 protein. The table lists 400,000 to 650,000 distinct CDR3 sequences, roughly 21% of them singletons. The sample was also linked to a second study, of T cells expressing NK-cell markers.

The sample consisted of CD4+ T cells sorted from blood. The receptors shown here come from a woman between 18 and 30 years old in good health.

This clonotype was counted between two and nine times. This chain joins TRBV4-3 and TRBJ1-5; D perhaps matches TRBD1 (6 bases). Trimming removed 0 bases at V and 0 bases at J, with 15 bases between. Germline V gene lookup returns CDR1 LGHNA and CDR2 YSLEER. This CDR3 is 18 amino acids long. The chain's CDR3 is CASSQDYPGADSNQPQHF. The CDR3, as DNA: TGCGCCAGCAGCCAAGATTATCCAGGGGCTGATAGCAATCAGCCCCAGCATTTT.

The V and J genes are TRBV11-3 and TRBJ2-6; D is undetermined. V was clipped by 5 bases and J by 1 base, with 6 bases between them. Germline V gene data show CDR1 as SGHNT and CDR2 as YENEEA. The length of the CDR3 is 14 residues. CDR3 amino acids: CASSTESGANVLTF. The CDR3 DNA sequence: TGTGCCAGCAGCACCGAGTCTGGGGCCAACGTCCTGACTTTC.

The rearrangement joins TRBV20-1 to TRBJ1-4, with unresolved D. The CDR3 runs to 11 residues. The germline gives CDR1 DFQATT, CDR2 SNEGSKA (reference sequence). The V end was cut by 3 bases, the J end by 10 bases, with 9 bases between. The CDR3 nucleotides read TGCAGTGCTAGTGACGGCGCAAAACTGTTTTTT. Protein product: CSASDGAKLFF.

This clonotype was recorded a few times. The chain is built from TRBV4-2 and TRBJ2-3, with D tentatively TRBD2 (5 bases). Germline V gives CDR1 LGHNA, CDR2 YNFKEQ. This CDR3 contains 15 residues. The V and J ends lost 0 bases and 3 bases respectively, with 10 bases between them. The CDR3 DNA follows: TGTGCCAGCAGCCAAGATGAGCGAGGGACAGATACGCAGTATTTT. Encoded protein: CASSQDERGTDTQYF.

This clonotype occurred a few times. The chain combines TRBV19 with TRBJ1-1, with D unclear. V was trimmed by 0 bases and J by 3 bases, leaving 14 bases between them. CDR1 and CDR2 (germline): LNHDA, SQIVND (reference sequence). The CDR3 spans 16 residues. CDR3 DNA: TGTGCCAGTAGTATAGATCTAGGAGGATGGGACACTGAAGCTTTCTTT. Its protein is CASSIDLGGWDTEAFF.

The CDR3 coding sequence is TGTGCCTGGAGTCCCTGGACGGACATTCAGTACTTC. As protein: CAWSPWTDIQYF. The rearrangement joins TRBV30 to TRBJ2-4; no firm D call. Germline V lookup: CDR1 GTSNPN, CDR2 SVGIG (reference sequence). The length of the CDR3 is 12 residues. V was pared by 2 bases and J by 8 bases, with 10 bases between.

In its sample, this clonotype was seen a few times. The chain recombines TRBV20-1 with TRBJ2-1, with 8 bases matching TRBD2. V gave up 1 base and J gave up 4 bases; unmatched junction bases: 6. This CDR3 region has 15 residues. Germline V gene data show CDR1 as DFQATT and CDR2 as SNEGSKA (reference sequence). The CDR3 nucleotides read TGCAGTGCTAGAGTTGCCACTAGCGGATACAATGAGCAGTTCTTC. This codes for CSARVATSGYNEQFF.

This clonotype was detected ten times or more. The CDR3, as DNA: TGTGCCAGCGCCGGGGGCAATCAGCCCCAGCATTTT. Translation: CASAGGNQPQHF. The chain recombines TRBV2 with TRBJ1-5; D is undetermined. CDR1 SNHLY and CDR2 FYNNEI come from the germline V gene. The V end lost 8 bases, the J end lost 2 bases, and 7 bases lay between the germline ends. This CDR3 has 12 residues.

This clonotype was seen a few times. This chain uses TRBV7-2 with TRBJ2-3, with 10 bases fitting TRBD2. Unmatched junction bases numbered 15, after V lost 5 bases and J lost 10 bases. The CDR3 runs 16 residues. The germline gives CDR1 SGHTA, CDR2 FQGNSA. For the CDR3, the DNA is TGTGCCAGCAGCCTAGAGGGTAGCGGGAGGCCCCAGGCGCAGTATTTT. This translates into CASSLEGSGRPQAQYF.

At least ten counts were recorded for this clonotype. The J gene is TRBJ1-1, the V gene TRBV12-3 or TRBV12-4, with 7 bases lining up with TRBD1. The CDR3 extends over 14 amino acids. V gave up 6 bases and J gave up 5 bases; unmatched junction bases: 9. CDR3 nucleotides: TGTGCCAGCAGCATCGACAGGGCCGGGACTGAAGCTTTCTTT. Its protein is CASSIDRAGTEAFF.

This clonotype was seen many times. J is TRBJ2-7 and V is TRBV10-3; 9 bases align to TRBD1. The CDR3 loop spans 14 amino acids. Losses at the gene ends were 4 bases for V and 1 base for J; bases not matched to a gene: 2. The germline CDR1 and CDR2 sequences are ENHRY and SYGVKD. The CDR3 is CAISGTGESYEQYF. In DNA, the CDR3 is TGTGCCATCAGTGGGACAGGGGAATCCTACGAGCAGTACTTC.

In this sample, this clonotype turned up many times. The chain combines TRBV12-3 or TRBV12-4 with TRBJ2-1; 12 nucleotides match TRBD2. The V gene end was trimmed by 4 bases and the J gene end by 8 bases; junction bases not matched to a gene: 6. This CDR3 is 15 amino acids long. CDR3 sequence reads: CASSSQTSGGHEQFF. Written as DNA, the CDR3 is TGTGCCAGCAGTTCCCAGACTAGCGGGGGCCATGAGCAGTTCTTC.

J is TRBJ1-1 and V is TRBV6-1; D call uncertain. The V gene's germline CDR1 is MNHNS and CDR2 SASEGT. With 4 bases removed from V and 7 bases from J, the gap between germline ends came to 16 bases. CDR3 size: 14 residues. The CDR3 here is CASSGTDLGYEAFF. In DNA, the CDR3 is TGTGCCAGCAGTGGGACGGACCTAGGATATGAAGCTTTCTTT.

The DNA of the CDR3 is TGTGCCAGCAGCGGTAGCAATGGGCCGAATGAGCAGTTCTTC. The encoded protein is CASSGSNGPNEQFF. The gene calls are TRBV7-6 and TRBJ2-1, with D unclear. Germline lookup yields CDR1 SGHVS and CDR2 FNYEAQ. V gave up 5 bases and J gave up 7 bases, with 15 bases separating them. The CDR3 is made up of 14 amino acids. The variable domain in full, completed from reference TRBV7-6 and TRBJ2-1, reads GAGVSQSPRYKVTKRGQDVALRCDPISGHVSLYWYRQALGQGPEFLTYFNYEAQQDKSGLPNDRFSAERPEGSISTLTIQRTEQRDSAMYRCASSGSNGPNEQFFGPGTRLTVL.

This clonotype was recorded a few times. The chain combines TRBV5-6 with TRBJ2-7; TRBD2 is a possible D gene (6 bases). Germline values: CDR1 SGHDT, CDR2 YYEEEE. Trimming pared 1 base from V and 4 bases from J, leaving 15 bases between. This CDR3 comprises 15 residues. The CDR3 here is CASSLRQTSRYEQYF. The CDR3 nucleotides are TGTGCCAGCAGCTTGCGCCAGACTAGTCGGTACGAGCAGTACTTC.

The V gene is TRBV10-3, the J gene TRBJ2-2; D may match TRBD1 or TRBD2 (5 bases each). CDR1 and CDR2 from the germline V gene are ENHRY and SYGVKD. The ends were cut back, 4 bases at V and 1 base at J, with 7 bases in the middle. The length of the CDR3 is 14 residues. The CDR3 sequence: CAISGDGNTGELFF. DNA for the CDR3: TGTGCCATCAGTGGGGACGGGAACACCGGGGAGCTGTTTTTT.

This clonotype came up a few times. This chain links TRBV29-1 with TRBJ1-4; D gene unclear. CDR3 size: 11 residues. From germline, CDR1 is SQVTM and CDR2 ANQGSEA. V lost 0 bases to trimming and J lost 6 bases, with 2 bases between them. The DNA for the CDR3 is TGCAGCGTTGAAGAAGATGAAAAACTGTTTTTT. It translates to CSVEEDEKLFF. Based on the CDR3 plus reference TRBV29-1 and TRBJ1-4, the full variable domain is SAVISQKPSRDICQRGTSLTIQCQVDSQVTMMFWYRQQPGQSLTLIATANQGSEATYESGFVIDKFPISRPNLTFSTLTVSNMSPEDSSIYLCSVEEDEKLFFGSGTQLSVL.

The chain is built from TRBV29-1 and TRBJ2-7; D is undetermined. Trimming stripped 6 bases from V and 2 bases from J, with 8 bases between. Germline V gene sequence: CDR1 SQVTM, CDR2 ANQGSEA. The CDR3 loop spans 11 amino acids. This CDR3 reads CSVEVTYEQYF. The CDR3 DNA reads as TGCAGCGTCGAGGTAACCTACGAGCAGTACTTC.

V gene TRBV11-3 combines with J gene TRBJ1-1; no definite D call. Germline-derived CDR1 and CDR2 are SGHNT and YENEEA. V was clipped by 2 bases and J by 1 base, with 8 bases between them. The CDR3 is 14 residues long. DNA for the CDR3: TGTGCCAGCAGCTTAATGGCGGGGAACACTGAAGCTTTCTTT. It specifies CASSLMAGNTEAFF.

There are a few counts of this clonotype. This sequence joins TRBV20-1 and TRBJ2-1, with 7 positions matching TRBD1. The CDR3 totals 14 residues. The germline gives CDR1 DFQATT, CDR2 SNEGSKA (reference sequence). The junction had 9 bases not matched to a gene; V was cut back by 5 bases and J by 5 bases. CDR3 in amino acids: CSAEGGLLDNEQFF. The CDR3 region has the DNA TGCAGTGCTGAAGGGGGCCTGCTTGACAATGAGCAGTTCTTC.

This clonotype came up a few times. This chain uses TRBV25-1 with TRBJ1-4; D not certain. CDR3 length: 14 amino acids. With 1 base removed from V and 6 bases from J, the gap between germline ends came to 9 bases. CDR1 and CDR2 (germline): MGHDK, SYGVNS. This chain's CDR3 is CASSESGIHEKLFF. Written as DNA, the CDR3 is TGTGCCAGCAGTGAATCGGGCATCCATGAAAAACTGTTTTTT.

This clonotype was recorded a few times. The genes are TRBV20-1 and TRBJ2-5; TRBD2 is a possible D gene (6 bases). Germline V lookup: CDR1 DFQATT, CDR2 SNEGSKA (reference sequence). The CDR3 extends over 13 amino acids. V shed 6 bases and J shed 4 bases, with 15 bases lying between them. In nucleotides, the CDR3 is TGCAGTGCCACGACTAGTTCCCCAGAGACCCAGTACTTC. Protein sequence: CSATTSSPETQYF.

The sample holds a few counts of this clonotype. The V gene is TRBV4-3, the J gene TRBJ2-1; TRBD2 aligns across 12 bases. The trim removed 4 bases at V and 2 bases at J, leaving 3 bases unmatched. Germline CDR1 reads LGHNA; CDR2 reads YSLEER. The CDR3 spans 16 residues. In DNA, the CDR3 is TGCGCCAGCAGCCGTGGACTAGCGGGACCCTACAATGAGCAGTTCTTC. Its protein is CASSRGLAGPYNEQFF.